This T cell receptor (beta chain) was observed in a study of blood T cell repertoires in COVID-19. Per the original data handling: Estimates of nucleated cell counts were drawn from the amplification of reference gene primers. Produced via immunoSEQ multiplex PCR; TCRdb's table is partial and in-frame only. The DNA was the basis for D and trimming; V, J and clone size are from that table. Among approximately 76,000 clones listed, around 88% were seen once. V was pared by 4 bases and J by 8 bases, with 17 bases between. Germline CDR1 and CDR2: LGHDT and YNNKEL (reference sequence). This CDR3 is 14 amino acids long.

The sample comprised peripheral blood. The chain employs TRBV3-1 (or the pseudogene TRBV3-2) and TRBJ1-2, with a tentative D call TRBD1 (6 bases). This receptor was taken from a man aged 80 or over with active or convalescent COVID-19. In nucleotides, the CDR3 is TGTGCCAGCAGCCCACCGACAGGCTCGAGAGGCTACACCTTC. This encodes CASSPPTGSRGYTF.